Listed below are T cell receptor beta chains from one sample, sequenced in a study of neurological immune-mediated disorders. TCRdb recomputed calls from the 5' RACE reads with MiXCR, one row per CDR3 protein. The sample carries tens of thousands of distinct CDR3 sequences, 10% recorded once. The sequencing input was PBMCs. These receptors originate from a woman in her 40s with HTLV-1-associated myelopathy (HAM/TSP). The CDR3 runs from the conserved cysteine through the conserved F or W. Each record gives: D gene, clone size, J gene, V gene, CDR3 protein, CDR3 DNA. A D gene is named only where the DNA matches it firmly. The size entry is marked missing in some rows and otherwise reads once, few, many or a size class.

>-|many|TRBJ1-2|TRBV12-3/TRBV12-4
CASSSGPIYGYTF
TGTGCCAGCAGTTCTGGACCAATCTATGGCTACACCTTC
>-|many|TRBJ2-3|TRBV5-1
CASSLVGPRTDTQYF
TGCGCCAGCAGCTTGGTGGGGCCCCGCACAGATACGCAGTATTTT
>-|many|TRBJ2-3|TRBV7-2
CASSLRTAGDTQYF
TGTGCCAGCAGCCTACGGACAGCCGGAGATACGCAGTATTTT
>-|many|TRBJ2-1|TRBV28
CASSLWQATRNEQFF
TGTGCCAGCAGTTTATGGCAGGCAACCCGTAATGAGCAGTTCTTC
>-|many|TRBJ1-5|TRBV5-5
CASSFFGDSNQPQHF
TGTGCCAGCAGCTTCTTCGGAGATAGCAATCAGCCCCAGCATTTT
>TRBD1|many|TRBJ2-7|TRBV29-1
CSAGQGNEQYF
TGCAGCGCGGGACAGGGGAACGAGCAGTACTTC
>TRBD1|many|TRBJ1-1|TRBV7-6
CASSLTGFGNTEAFF
TGTGCCAGCAGCTTGACAGGGTTCGGGAACACTGAAGCTTTCTTT
>-|many|TRBJ1-5|TRBV2
CATKAVFSQPQHF
TGTGCCACCAAGGCGGTGTTCTCTCAGCCCCAGCATTTT
>-|many|TRBJ1-6|TRBV5-1
CASSDRLSRGLDSPLHF
TGCGCCAGCAGTGATAGGTTAAGTCGGGGGTTGGATTCACCCCTCCACTTT
>-|-|TRBJ1-1|TRBV7-2
CASSLFLVSEKTEVFF
TGTGCCAGCAGCTTATTTTTGGTGTCAGAGAAAACTGAAGTTTTCTTT
>-|many|TRBJ1-1|TRBV29-1
CSVERGGVKAFF
TGCAGCGTTGAACGAGGGGGTGTAAAGGCTTTCTTT
>TRBD1|-|TRBJ2-7|TRBV4-3
CASRQGWDSYTYEQYF
TGCGCCAGCAGACAAGGCTGGGACAGTTATACCTACGAGCAGTACTTC
>-|many|TRBJ2-5|TRBV29-1
CSATGNLETQYF
TGCAGCGCTACAGGGAATCTGGAGACCCAGTACTTC
>-|many|TRBJ2-1|TRBV29-1
CSVPFSGLNNEQFF
TGCAGCGTCCCCTTTAGCGGATTAAACAATGAGCAGTTCTTC
>-|-|TRBJ1-4|TRBV2
CASNDSSTKEKLFF
TGTGCCAGCAATGACAGCTCAACTAAGGAAAAACTGTTTTTT
>TRBD2|many|TRBJ2-1|TRBV9
CASSSSGGAVGEQFF
TGTGCCAGCAGCTCTAGCGGGGGGGCCGTTGGTGAGCAGTTCTTC
>-|many|TRBJ1-1|TRBV27
CASRLFRGSKTEAFF
TGTGCCAGCAGGCTTTTCAGGGGAAGTAAAACTGAAGCTTTCTTT
>-|many|TRBJ2-3|TRBV9
CASSVVSDTQYF
TGTGCCAGCAGCGTAGTATCTGATACGCAGTATTTT
>TRBD1|few|TRBJ2-3|TRBV29-1
CSVEAGRGLIGTQYF
TGCAGCGTTGAAGCGGGCAGGGGGCTGATTGGTACGCAGTATTTT
>TRBD2|many|TRBJ2-2|TRBV2
CAITGLADTGELFF
TGTGCCATCACGGGACTAGCGGACACCGGGGAGCTGTTTTTT
>-|medium-sized|TRBJ2-3|TRBV3-1
CASSPLAGDTQYF
TGTGCCAGCAGCCCACTAGCCGGAGATACGCAGTATTTT
>TRBD1|many|TRBJ2-4|TRBV5-1
CASSPGGTGENIQYF
TGCGCCAGCAGCCCAGGAGGGACAGGAGAAAACATTCAGTACTTC
>-|many|TRBJ1-1|TRBV21-1
CASSNGGGAEAFF
TGTGCCAGCAGCAATGGGGGAGGCGCTGAAGCTTTCTTT
>TRBD2|many|TRBJ2-7|TRBV27
CASSFSSGGSSYEQYF
TGTGCCAGCAGTTTCAGTAGCGGGGGGAGCTCCTACGAGCAGTACTTC
>TRBD2|many|TRBJ2-1|TRBV5-1
CASSLNGGGPLSEQFF
TGCGCCAGCAGCTTGAATGGCGGGGGTCCCCTCAGTGAGCAGTTCTTC
>TRBD1|many|TRBJ1-3|TRBV29-1
CSVVGQANSGNTIYF
TGCAGCGTTGTGGGACAGGCAAACTCTGGAAACACCATATATTTT
>-|many|TRBJ2-7|TRBV29-1
CSVDGFNSYEQYF
TGCAGCGTTGATGGCTTCAACTCCTACGAGCAGTACTTC
>TRBD1|many|TRBJ2-3|TRBV18
CASSPGTVLDTQYF
TGTGCCAGCTCACCCGGGACAGTTCTTGATACGCAGTATTTT
>TRBD1|many|TRBJ1-2|TRBV4-3
CASSQDRGGYTF
TGCGCCAGCAGCCAGGACAGGGGTGGCTACACCTTC
>-|-|TRBJ2-5|TRBV7-2
CASSSDVSRETQYF
TGTGCCAGCAGTTCGGACGTTTCACGAGAGACCCAGTACTTT